This T cell receptor (beta chain) was identified during a study of blood T cell repertoires in COVID-19. On the study more broadly: Samples came from the United States, Italy and Spain, spanning acute and convalescent COVID-19.

Germline CDR1 and CDR2: SGHDN and FVKESK. Trimming removed 4 bases at V and 5 bases at J, with 10 bases between. The CDR3 has 13 amino acids. Only in-frame clones appear in the TCRdb table, and some are missing; sequencing was by immunoSEQ multiplex PCR. The repertoire holds roughly 190,000 clones, with 70% to 90% as singletons. This receptor was obtained from a woman aged 40 to 55 who had recovered from COVID-19. Material: peripheral blood. V and J are TRBV14 and TRBJ2-3, with D hard to call. As DNA, the CDR3 is TGTGCCAGCAGCCCGAGCCCCCTAGATACGCAGTATTTT. It specifies CASSPSPLDTQYF.